One and the same sample provided the 9 T cell receptor beta chains below, sequenced in a study of T cell changes during pregnancy in multiple sclerosis (dated by TCRdb to the late 2010s). Receptor amplification or capture employed the immunoSEQ multiplex PCR assay. TCRdb took this table from immuneACCESS and kept in-frame rearrangements with V and J called. Such tables lack part of the clones; where checked against another copy, unresolved V genes explain under half of the gap, and the rest is unexplained. The sample table lists about 22,000 clones, 80% to 95% of them with a count of one. The top ten clones comprise roughly 7% of the sample. The sample here was CD8+ T cells from peripheral blood mononuclear cells, taken in the third trimester of pregnancy. The source of these receptors is a female donor with multiple sclerosis, enrolled in a pregnancy study.

The rearrangement links TRBV5-1 to TRBJ2-2; perhaps TRBD2 as D (6 bases). This CDR3 has 13 amino acids. Trimming cost V 7 bases and J 4 bases, with 11 bases left between them. CDR1 is SGHRS and CDR2 is YFSETQ in the germline V gene. CDR3 sequence (DNA): TGCGCCAGCGGAGGGAGACCCACCGGGGAGCTGTTTTTT. Translated, it gives CASGGRPTGELFF. The full variable domain, rest sourced from reference TRBV5-1 and TRBJ2-2, is KAGVTQTPRYLIKTRGQQVTLSCSPISGHRSVSWYQQTPGQGLQFLFEYFSETQRNKGNFPGRFSGRQFSNSRSEMNVSTLELGDSALYLCASGGRPTGELFFGEGSRLTVL.

This chain uses TRBV19 with TRBJ1-5; TRBD1 matches 10 bases. The V segment lost 1 base and the J segment 6 bases; nucleotides outside the gene matches: 3. The CDR3 loop spans 15 amino acids. Germline V lookup: CDR1 LNHDA, CDR2 SQIVND (reference sequence). CDR3 coding DNA: TGTGCCAGTAGTATAGGACAGGGGGCAGGTCAGCCCCAGCATTTT. Its protein is CASSIGQGAGQPQHF.

The gene calls are TRBV5-1 and TRBJ2-4; D is perhaps TRBD2 (6 bases). Trimming removed 0 bases from V and 8 bases from J, with 9 bases in between. The length of the CDR3 is 13 residues. Germline lookup yields CDR1 SGHRS and CDR2 YFSETQ. This CDR3 is CASSLGRGDIQYF. CDR3 sequence (DNA): TGCGCCAGCAGCTTGGGGCGGGGAGACATTCAGTACTTC.

J is TRBJ2-3 and V is TRBV30; 7 bases align to TRBD1. CDR1 GTSNPN and CDR2 SVGIG come from the germline V gene (reference sequence). There are 15 residues in the CDR3. After removal of 0 bases from V and 0 bases from J, the junction contained 3 bases not matched to a gene. The CDR3 nucleotides are TGTGCCTGGAGTGTAGGGACAGCGAGCACAGATACGCAGTATTTT. As protein: CAWSVGTASTDTQYF.

The genes are TRBV6-4 and TRBJ2-2; 8 nucleotides align to TRBD2. Per germline, CDR1 MRHNA and CDR2 SNTAGT. This CDR3 has 14 residues. The V segment lost 5 bases and the J segment 3 bases; nucleotides outside the gene matches: 2. CDR3 in amino acids: CASSTTSDTGELFF. The CDR3 DNA follows: TGTGCCAGCAGTACGACTAGCGACACCGGGGAGCTGTTTTTT.

The chain employs TRBV6-5 and TRBJ1-5, with TRBD1 identical over 10 bases. The V gene end was trimmed by 5 bases and the J gene end by 6 bases; junction bases not matched to a gene: 1. The germline CDR1 and CDR2 sequences are MNHEY and SVGAGI. CDR3 length: 13 amino acids. DNA of the CDR3: TGTGCCAGCAGTGGGACAGGGGTTCAGCCCCAGCATTTT. It is translated as CASSGTGVQPQHF.

The chain carries TRBV11-2 and TRBJ1-1, with D unresolved. The CDR3 runs to 16 residues. Per the germline V gene, CDR1 is SGHAT and CDR2 is FQNNGV. V lost 6 bases, J lost 0 bases, and 17 bases lay in between. CDR3 nucleotide sequence: TGTGCCAGCAGATCGAAGACACCGGATATGAACACTGAAGCTTTCTTT. Protein: CASRSKTPDMNTEAFF.

The chain couples TRBV4-3 to TRBJ1-6, with D possibly matching TRBD1 (6 bases). The CDR3 is 16 amino acids. V lost 0 bases and J lost 4, with 10 bases in between. CDR1 is LGHNA and CDR2 is YSLEER in the germline V gene. CDR3 DNA sequence: TGCGCCAGCAGCCAAGAATTAGGGACATATAATTCACCCCTCCACTTT. Translation gives CASSQELGTYNSPLHF.

V gene TRBV6-1 combines with J gene TRBJ2-7, with 8 bases fitting TRBD1. The trim removed 2 bases at V and 4 bases at J, leaving 4 bases unmatched. The CDR3 runs to 14 residues. CDR1 MNHNS and CDR2 SASEGT come from the germline V gene. The CDR3 region is CASSEWGTGYEQYF. As DNA, the CDR3 is TGTGCCAGCAGTGAATGGGGGACAGGATACGAGCAGTACTTC.